Here is one TCR beta chain with its context. The specificity of this receptor is unknown. Per-nucleotide qualities are absent, and no much larger clonotype sits a single base away. At the junction V is shortened by 0 bases and J by 5 bases, with 13 bases in between. CDR1 and CDR2, per the germline V gene, are LGHNA and YSLEER. The CDR3 runs 15 residues from the cysteine to the phenylalanine. The retained sequence is limited to the CDR3, 45 bases, with the frame set at the first base. This entry is derived from a study of CD8 T cells in Susac syndrome (dated by TCRdb to between 2018 and 2020). Regarding the study in general: Among the Susac syndrome patients who were sequenced, clinically active disease was present in about six and clinical remission was observed in fewer than 10. At blood withdrawal, Susac syndrome patients were either therapy-naive, taking corticosteroids (in some cases with IVIg as well), or taking IVIg alone. The study used repertoire sequencing to test whether antigen drove CD8+ T cell activation and differentiation in Susac syndrome. CD8+ T cell repertoire clonality was compared between some 12 healthy donors, roughly 14 Susac syndrome patients and 15 multiple sclerosis patients. Overall results and qualifications from the work: Susac syndrome CD8+ repertoires showed clonal expansion, highest in CD8+ TEMRA cells and greater in clinically active than remitting patients. The TCR sequencing and HLA analysis was acknowledged to have included a relatively small number of individuals. Looking at Susac-specific public clones, the researchers identified about 15 in the total CD8+ repertoire and roughly 5 in the CD8+ TEMRA repertoire.

RNA was extracted using the RNeasy kit, and roughly 0.5 to 1 ug of the RNA was reverse transcribed with random hexamers. TCR beta CDR3 regions were amplified with the immunoSEQ multiplex PCR assay covering 54 Vbeta and 13 Jbeta segments. PCR amplification bias was corrected using a synthetic template baseline for primer optimization and computational correction. On the study's bioinformatics: Only productive sequences were kept, with reads annotated to V, D and J genes according to IMGT and analyzed in immunoSEQ Analyzer. Clonality was computed as one minus Shannon entropy normalized by log2 of the number of productive unique sequences. Public and private clones were assessed among the 100 most prevalent clones of each patient and control. Susac-specific clones were defined as absent from healthy and MS cohorts, about 1,100 published viral clones and other ImmuneACCESS disease sequences. The public reads were reprocessed in TCRdb via fastp at Q25 and MiXCR, keeping in-frame beta chains. A single entry per CDR3 protein holds the most common genes and DNA from its merged rows. These V and J calls are TCRdb output, not the study's own analysis. In all, the sample holds over 80,000 distinct CDR3 sequences, and 94% of those were seen once. Of the sample, less than 0.95% is held by the ten largest clones.

Peripheral blood CD8+ and CD4+ T cells from healthy donors, Susac syndrome patients and multiple sclerosis patients were profiled by high-throughput TCR beta sequencing. The Susac syndrome patients fulfilled recently defined diagnostic criteria for definite or probable disease. CD8+ TEMRA cells were enriched by FACS, while bulk CD8+ and CD4+ T cells were purified by magnetic negative isolation. Blood was drawn into EDTA tubes, processed within 24 hours, and PBMCs were isolated by density gradient centrifugation. PBMCs intended for TCR sequencing were cryopreserved in liquid nitrogen and thawed later in a water bath at 37 degrees C. A purity of at least 90% was achieved for sorted or isolated CD4+, CD8+ and CD8+ TEMRA cells.

Sequenced input: CD8+ T cells from PBMCs. The receptor was derived from a human donor with Susac syndrome. The V and J genes are TRBV4-3 and TRBJ2-5, with the D gene call left open. Read as DNA, the sequence is TGCGCCAGCAGCCAAGATCCGGCAGGAGACGAGACCCAGTACTTC. The resulting protein is CASSQDPAGDETQYF.